What follows are 24 T cell receptor beta chains derived from one specimen sequenced in a study of T-cell memory formation after mild COVID-19. Each CDR3 protein is one row after TCRdb ran MiXCR on the 5' RACE reads. This sample has about 84,000 distinct CDR3 sequences, with roughly 14% found just once. Sequenced input: PBMCs or a T cell subset sorted from them (not recorded which). These receptors were taken from an adult woman who had mild COVID-19 (a few samples of this study predate the infection). Cell type and time point are not known.

This clonotype was seen only a few times. The V call is TRBV30, the J call TRBJ2-7, with a weak D call TRBD2 (6 bases). The germline V gene encodes CDR1 GTSNPN and CDR2 SVGIG (reference sequence). The CDR3 is 14 residues long. Trimming took 1 base from V and 5 from J, leaving 15 bases between them. CDR3 residues: CAWSGGTPLHEQYF. The CDR3 coding sequence is TGTGCCTGGAGTGGAGGGACTCCACTCCACGAGCAGTACTTC.

This chain links TRBV29-1 with TRBJ2-1, with 11 bases identical to TRBD2. The length of the CDR3 is 13 residues. Germline-derived CDR1 and CDR2 are SQVTM and ANQGSEA. The ends lost 4 bases at V and 5 bases at J; junction bases unmatched: 1. CDR3 protein: CSVGLAGNNEQFF. CDR3 nucleotide sequence: TGCAGCGTTGGACTAGCGGGGAACAATGAGCAGTTCTTC.

This clonotype was seen only a few times. This chain connects TRBV19 to TRBJ2-7, with TRBD2 matching 9 bases. The length of the CDR3 is 15 residues. The germline CDR1 and CDR2 sequences are LNHDA and SQIVND (reference sequence). The J segment lost 2 bases and the V segment lost 3 bases, leaving 5 bases of the junction unmatched. CDR3 sequence: CASSISGGSTYEQYF. As DNA, the CDR3 is TGTGCCAGTAGTATCAGCGGGGGGTCTACCTACGAGCAGTACTTC.

This clonotype occurred a few times. The genes are TRBV5-1 and TRBJ2-1, with D tentatively TRBD1 or TRBD2 (5 bases each). The germline CDR1 and CDR2 sequences are SGHRS and YFSETQ. V was clipped by 0 bases and J by 6 bases, with 10 bases between them. The CDR3 extends over 14 amino acids. DNA for the CDR3: TGCGCCAGCAGCTTGGGTGGGACGGGCAATGAGCAGTTCTTC. Amino acid sequence: CASSLGGTGNEQFF.

This clonotype occurred a few times. The chain employs TRBV7-9 and TRBJ2-1, with 10 bases identical to TRBD2. The ends lost 5 bases at V and 4 bases at J; junction bases unmatched: 8. From germline, CDR1 is SEHNR and CDR2 FQNEAQ (reference sequence). This CDR3 is built from 16 residues. The CDR3 is CASSTQTSGSYNEQFF. Written as DNA, the CDR3 is TGTGCCAGCAGCACCCAGACTAGCGGGTCGTACAATGAGCAGTTCTTC.

The rearrangement links TRBV15 to TRBJ1-1, with D uncertain. The CDR3 sequence is 14 residues long. Germline V gene sequence: CDR1 LNHNV, CDR2 YYDKDF (reference sequence). V was pared by 1 base and J by 0 bases, with 6 bases between. This CDR3 is CATSRGAMNTEAFF. In DNA form, the CDR3 reads TGTGCCACCAGCAGAGGAGCCATGAACACTGAAGCTTTCTTT.

This clonotype was counted only a few times. The chain has TRBV7-9 and TRBJ2-7; 9 nucleotides agree with TRBD1. This CDR3 comprises 14 residues. The V segment lost 5 bases and the J segment 7 bases; nucleotides outside the gene matches: 9. The germline CDR1 and CDR2 sequences are SEHNR and FQNEAQ (reference sequence). In nucleotides, the CDR3 is TGTGCCAGCAGCCCCCCCCGACAGGGGGTAGAGCAGTACTTC. Protein sequence: CASSPPRQGVEQYF.

This chain links TRBV25-1 with TRBJ2-7, with 8 bases identical to TRBD1. Germline-derived CDR1 and CDR2 are MGHDK and SYGVNS. This CDR3 spans 20 amino acids. V lost 2 bases and J lost 3; bases outside the gene matches: 21. CDR3 sequence: CASSEVLDRVAKPSLYEQYF. In DNA form, the CDR3 reads TGTGCCAGCAGTGAAGTGTTGGACAGGGTAGCGAAACCCTCTCTCTACGAGCAGTACTTC.

This clonotype is judged medium-sized. The CDR3: CATSRDSAGAYEQYF. CDR3 DNA sequence: TGTGCCACCAGCAGAGATTCGGCAGGTGCCTACGAGCAGTACTTC. V gene TRBV15 combines with J gene TRBJ2-7; D is uncertain. Germline CDR1 is LNHNV and CDR2 is YYDKDF (reference sequence). The V end lost 0 bases, the J end lost 2 bases, and 11 bases lay between the germline ends. The CDR3 is 15 amino acids. Combining the CDR3 with reference TRBV15 and TRBJ2-7 gives the whole variable domain DAMVIQNPRYQVTQFGKPVTLSCSQTLNHNVMYWYQQKSSQAPKLLFHYYDKDFNNEADTPDNFQSRRPNTSFCFLDIRSPGLGDTAMYLCATSRDSAGAYEQYFGPGTRLTVT.

This clonotype appeared a few times. The genes are TRBV7-3 and TRBJ2-5, with TRBD2 matching 8 bases. J gave up 5 bases and V 5 bases, and 7 bases lay outside the gene matches. CDR1 and CDR2 from the germline V gene are SGHTA and FQGTGA. CDR3 length equals 14 residues. The CDR3 coding sequence is TGTGCCAGCAGCCCGGGGGGGCCCTTGGAGACCCAGTACTTC. It encodes CASSPGGPLETQYF.

This clonotype occurred a few times. The chain recombines TRBV9 with TRBJ1-1; no reliable D call. The CDR3 totals 14 residues. The V gene's germline CDR1 is SGDLS and CDR2 YYNGEE. Between the trimmed V and J ends, which lost 2 bases and 0 bases, there was a span of 8 bases. The chain's CDR3 is CASSVGLMNTEAFF. CDR3 nucleotides: TGTGCCAGCAGCGTTGGGCTCATGAACACTGAAGCTTTCTTT.

This sequence joins TRBV4-1 and TRBJ2-5; D gene unclear. The CDR3 is 13 amino acids. Germline CDR1 is MGHRA and CDR2 is YSYEKL. V was trimmed by 0 bases and J by 5 bases, leaving 7 bases between them. CDR3 bases: TGCGCCAGCAGCCAAGATGGTTATGAGACCCAGTACTTC. Amino acid sequence: CASSQDGYETQYF.

This clonotype was counted between two and nine times. V and J are TRBV12-3 or TRBV12-4 and TRBJ2-7, with D possibly matching TRBD1 (6 bases). V shed 6 bases and J shed 2 bases, with 8 bases lying between them. This CDR3 comprises 12 residues. The CDR3 loop reads CASRGDTYEQYF. DNA of the CDR3: TGTGCCAGCAGAGGGGACACCTACGAGCAGTACTTC.

V gene TRBV15 combines with J gene TRBJ2-3; 12 bases map to TRBD2. Unmatched junction bases numbered 16, after V lost 3 bases and J lost 6 bases. The CDR3 loop spans 19 amino acids. Germline V lookup: CDR1 LNHNV, CDR2 YYDKDF (reference sequence). CDR3: CATSSRTGRLAGAPDTQYF. The DNA of the CDR3 is TGTGCCACCAGCAGCCGCACCGGCAGACTAGCGGGGGCCCCTGATACGCAGTATTTT.

This clonotype has only a few counts. The chain couples TRBV6-5 to TRBJ2-2; 9 bases align to TRBD2. Germline CDR1 MNHEY, CDR2 SVGAGI. The CDR3 totals 17 residues. The V segment lost 5 bases and the J segment 0 bases; nucleotides outside the gene matches: 7. The CDR3 spells CASSTSAGGSNTGELFF. The CDR3 nucleotides read TGTGCCAGCAGTACCTCAGCGGGGGGATCGAACACCGGGGAGCTGTTTTTT.

The chain recombines TRBV6-5 with TRBJ1-3; D call uncertain. Germline V gene lookup returns CDR1 MNHEY and CDR2 SVGAGI. This CDR3 has 13 amino acids. Between the trimmed V and J ends, which lost 2 bases and 7 bases, there was a span of 9 bases. The CDR3: CASSYGMGNTIYF. DNA of the CDR3: TGTGCCAGCAGTTACGGGATGGGGAACACCATATATTTT.

A few counts support this clonotype. This chain connects TRBV5-5 to TRBJ2-1, with TRBD2 matching 9 bases. V gave up 2 bases and J gave up 7 bases; unmatched junction bases: 7. The CDR3 is 15 amino acids. Germline lookup yields CDR1 SGHKS and CDR2 YYEKEE (reference sequence). The DNA for the CDR3 is TGTGCCAGCAGCTTAGGCGGCGGGGGGGCAAATGAGCAGTTCTTC. It is translated as CASSLGGGGANEQFF.

As concerns this clonotype: Germline is not matched at one junction end, which may reflect a read error. The J gene is TRBJ2-2, the V gene TRBV9; no clear D gene. The CDR3 has 12 amino acids. CDR1 SGDLS and CDR2 YYNGEE come from the germline V gene. The CDR3 region is CASSANTGELFF. In DNA, the CDR3 is TGTGCCAGCAGCGCTAACACCGGTGAGCTGTTTTTT.

The chain links TRBV6-6 to TRBJ2-1; 12 positions agree with TRBD2. The ends lost 1 base at V and 8 bases at J; junction bases unmatched: 9. Germline CDR1 MNHNY, CDR2 SVGAGI (reference sequence). This CDR3 spans 17 amino acids. The DNA for the CDR3 is TGTGCCAGCAGTTACTTGGCTAGCGGGGGGGGGGAGCATGAGCAGTTCTTC. Protein: CASSYLASGGGEHEQFF.

On this clonotype: One junction end does not reproduce the germline sequence, and a read error may be involved. The chain recombines TRBV28 with TRBJ2-1; either TRBD1 or TRBD2 may fit D (6 bases each). Germline values: CDR1 MDHEN, CDR2 SYDVKM. This CDR3 is built from 14 residues. In nucleotides, the CDR3 is TGTGCCAGCAGTATTCCCGGCGGGGACAATGAGCATTTCTTC. Its protein is CASSIPGGDNEHFF.

The genes are TRBV27 and TRBJ2-3; 8 nucleotides agree with TRBD2. The CDR3 extends over 15 amino acids. Germline V lookup: CDR1 MNHEY, CDR2 SMNVEV (reference sequence). V lost 2 bases to trimming and J lost 2 bases; unmatched junction nucleotides: 3. CDR3 region: CASSLERGYTDTQYF. CDR3 nucleotide sequence: TGTGCCAGCAGTTTAGAGCGGGGGTACACAGATACGCAGTATTTT.

The V gene is TRBV20-1, the J gene TRBJ2-3, with 7 nucleotides matching TRBD2. Unmatched junction bases numbered 4, after V lost 5 bases and J lost 2 bases. The germline CDR1 and CDR2 sequences are DFQATT and SNEGSKA (reference sequence). This CDR3 is 13 amino acids long. CDR3 bases: TGCAGTGCTTCTAGCGGTAACACAGATACGCAGTATTTT. Amino acid sequence: CSASSGNTDTQYF.

This clonotype was counted between two and nine times. V usage is TRBV24-1 and J usage is TRBJ2-5; tentative D call: TRBD2 (6 bases). V was trimmed by 3 bases and J by 2 bases, leaving 9 bases between them. The CDR3 covers 14 residues. CDR1 is KGHDR and CDR2 is SFDVKD in the germline V gene. CDR3 loop: CATSDGGSQETQYF. The DNA for the CDR3 is TGTGCCACCAGTGATGGGGGGTCGCAAGAGACCCAGTACTTC.

The chain joins TRBV7-9 to TRBJ2-5; D not resolved. Germline values: CDR1 SEHNR, CDR2 FQNEAQ (reference sequence). The CDR3 is made up of 13 amino acids. V dropped 6 bases and J dropped 5 bases, with 13 bases sitting between them. Here the CDR3 reads CASRTSGMETQYF. In nucleotides, the CDR3 is TGTGCCAGCAGGACATCAGGCATGGAGACCCAGTACTTC.